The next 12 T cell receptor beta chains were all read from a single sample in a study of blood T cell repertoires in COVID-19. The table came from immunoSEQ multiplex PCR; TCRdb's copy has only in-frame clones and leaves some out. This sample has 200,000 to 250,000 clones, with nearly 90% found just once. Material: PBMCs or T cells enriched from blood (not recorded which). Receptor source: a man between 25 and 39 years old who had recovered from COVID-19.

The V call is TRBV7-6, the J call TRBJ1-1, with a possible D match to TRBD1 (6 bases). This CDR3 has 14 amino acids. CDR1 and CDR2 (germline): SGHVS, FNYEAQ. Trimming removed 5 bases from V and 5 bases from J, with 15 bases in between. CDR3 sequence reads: CASSTKQGLTEAFF. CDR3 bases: TGTGCCAGCAGCACAAAACAGGGATTAACTGAAGCTTTCTTT.

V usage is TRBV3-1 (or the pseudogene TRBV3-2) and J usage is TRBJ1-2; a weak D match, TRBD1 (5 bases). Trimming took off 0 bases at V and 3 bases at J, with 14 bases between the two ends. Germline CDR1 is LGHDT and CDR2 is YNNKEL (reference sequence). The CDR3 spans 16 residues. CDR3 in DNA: TGTGCCAGCAGCCAAGAGAGTCTCACAGGATACTATGGCTACACCTTC. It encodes CASSQESLTGYYGYTF.

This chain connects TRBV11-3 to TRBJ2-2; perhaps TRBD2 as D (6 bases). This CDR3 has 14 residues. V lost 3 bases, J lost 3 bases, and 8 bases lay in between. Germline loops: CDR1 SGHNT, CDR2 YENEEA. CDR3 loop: CASSFGGDTGELFF. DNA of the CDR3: TGTGCCAGCAGCTTTGGCGGGGACACCGGGGAGCTGTTTTTT.

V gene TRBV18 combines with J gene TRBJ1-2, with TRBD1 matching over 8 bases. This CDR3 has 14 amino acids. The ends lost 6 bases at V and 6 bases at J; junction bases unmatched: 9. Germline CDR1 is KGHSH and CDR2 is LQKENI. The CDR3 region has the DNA TGTGCCAGCTCTGGGACAGGCTTCTGGGATGGCTACACCTTC. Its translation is CASSGTGFWDGYTF.

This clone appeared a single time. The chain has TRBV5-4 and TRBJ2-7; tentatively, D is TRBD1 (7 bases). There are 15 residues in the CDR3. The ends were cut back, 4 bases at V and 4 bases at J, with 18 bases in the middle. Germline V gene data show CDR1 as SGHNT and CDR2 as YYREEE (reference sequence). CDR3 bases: TGTGCCAGCAGCCGCCCAGGGGGGCGCATATACGAGCAGTACTTC. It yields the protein CASSRPGGRIYEQYF. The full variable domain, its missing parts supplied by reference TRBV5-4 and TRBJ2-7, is ETGVTQSPTHLIKTRGQQVTLRCSSQSGHNTVSWYQQALGQGPQFIFQYYREEENGRGNFPPRFSGLQFPNYSSELNVNALELDDSALYLCASSRPGGRIYEQYFGPGTRLTVT.

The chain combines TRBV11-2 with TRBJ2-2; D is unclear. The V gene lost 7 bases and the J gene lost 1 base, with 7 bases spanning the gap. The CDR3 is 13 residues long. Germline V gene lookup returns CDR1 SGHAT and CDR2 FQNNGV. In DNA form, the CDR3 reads TGTGCCAGCATATCTTGGAACACCGGGGAGCTGTTTTTT. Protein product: CASISWNTGELFF.

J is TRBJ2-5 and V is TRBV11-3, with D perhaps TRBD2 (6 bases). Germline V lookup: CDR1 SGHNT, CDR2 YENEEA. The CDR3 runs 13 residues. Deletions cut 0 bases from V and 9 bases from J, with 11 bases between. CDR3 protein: CASSLDVWGAQYF. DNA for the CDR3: TGTGCCAGCAGCTTAGATGTGTGGGGGGCCCAGTACTTC.

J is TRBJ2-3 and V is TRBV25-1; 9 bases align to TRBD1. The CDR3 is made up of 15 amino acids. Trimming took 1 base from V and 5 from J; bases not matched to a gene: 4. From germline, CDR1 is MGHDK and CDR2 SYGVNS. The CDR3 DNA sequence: TGTGCCAGCAGTGAATTCGACAGGGGGAAAGATACGCAGTATTTT. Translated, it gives CASSEFDRGKDTQYF.

CDR3 coding DNA: TGTGCCAGCAGTTACTCGAATGCGGGACCACCAGATACGCAGTATTTT. Protein sequence: CASSYSNAGPPDTQYF. V usage is TRBV6-5 and J usage is TRBJ2-3; D perhaps matches TRBD2 (6 bases). The germline V gene has CDR1 MNHEY and CDR2 SVGAGI. Trimming cost V 0 bases and J 4 bases, with 14 bases left between them. The length of the CDR3 is 16 residues.

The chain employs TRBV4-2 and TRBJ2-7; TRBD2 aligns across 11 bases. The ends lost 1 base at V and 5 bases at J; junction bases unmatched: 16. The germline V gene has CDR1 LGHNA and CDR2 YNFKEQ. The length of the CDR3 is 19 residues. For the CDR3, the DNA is TGTGCCAGCAGCCAAGTTCGGCTGGTGAAGACTAGCGGGATCCACGAGCAGTACTTC. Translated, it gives CASSQVRLVKTSGIHEQYF.

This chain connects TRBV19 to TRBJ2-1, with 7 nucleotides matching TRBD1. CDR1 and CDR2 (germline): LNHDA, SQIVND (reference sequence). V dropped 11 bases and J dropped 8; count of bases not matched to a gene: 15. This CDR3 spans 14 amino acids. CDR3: CASKGTDLRDEQFF. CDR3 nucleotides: TGTGCCTCCAAAGGGACAGACCTCAGGGATGAGCAGTTCTTC.

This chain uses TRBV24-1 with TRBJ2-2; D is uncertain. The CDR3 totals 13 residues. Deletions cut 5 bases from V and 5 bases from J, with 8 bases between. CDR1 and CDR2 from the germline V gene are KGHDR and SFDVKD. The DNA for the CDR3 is TGTGCCACCAGTGTATCAGGAACCGGGGAGCTGTTTTTT. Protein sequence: CATSVSGTGELFF.